The clone carrying this T cell receptor beta chain was seen a handful of times. Together with a sample-barcoded 5' primer, a J-beta primer mix was included in a second PCR lasting about 6 to 11 cycles. Via MiXCR, TCRdb re-called the 5' RACE reads, giving one row per CDR3 protein. The sample includes roughly 1,000,000 distinct CDR3 sequences, about 25% of them seen just once. This CDR3 is built from 15 residues. Trimming removed 5 bases at V and 0 bases at J, with 13 bases between. Per germline, CDR1 SEHNR and CDR2 FQNEAQ (reference sequence). This record belongs to a study of blood T cells in healthy people across ages. The same sample was also used in a study of T cells of mothers and their children.

The chain uses TRBV7-9 and TRBJ2-5; unclear D gene. Specimen: blood. The TCR sequence derives from a girl aged 2 to 9 in good health. The DNA for the CDR3 is TGTGCCAGCAGCCGCAGGTCCCAGTACCAAGAGACCCAGTACTTC. It specifies CASSRRSQYQETQYF. Full variable domain (outside the CDR3, taken from reference TRBV7-9 and TRBJ2-5): DTGVSQNPRHKITKRGQNVTFRCDPISEHNRLYWYRQTLGQGPEFLTYFQNEAQLEKSRLLSDRFSAERPKGSFSTLEIQRTEQGDSAMYLCASSRRSQYQETQYFGPGTRLLVL.